These 20 T cell receptor beta chains were all obtained from the same sample, sequenced in a study of blood T cell repertoires in COVID-19. Data came from immunoSEQ multiplex PCR; TCRdb stores just in-frame clones and leaves some out. The table records about 430,000 clones, 85% to 90% of them present only once. The sequenced material came from peripheral blood. These receptors were collected from a man between 18 and 29 years old with COVID-19, enrolled during active disease.

This clone was observed a single time. This chain connects TRBV11-2 to TRBJ2-7; D is unclear. CDR1 is SGHAT, CDR2 FQNNGV, per germline. The CDR3 runs to 14 residues. With 2 bases removed from V and 2 bases from J, the gap between germline ends came to 10 bases. The CDR3 bases are TGTGCCAGCAGCTTACAGGATTTTCCCTACGAGCAGTACTTC. Translating it yields CASSLQDFPYEQYF.

This rearrangement joins TRBV18 to TRBJ2-5; no clear D gene. The length of the CDR3 is 11 residues. Trimming removed 2 bases from V and 6 bases from J, with 4 bases in between. CDR1 is KGHSH and CDR2 is LQKENI in the germline V gene. As DNA, the CDR3 is TGTGCCAGCTCACCAGGGCAGACCCAGTACTTC. Its translation is CASSPGQTQYF.

The chain recombines TRBV18 with TRBJ1-5; 8 bases agree with TRBD1. Losses at the gene ends were 4 bases for V and 4 bases for J; bases not matched to a gene: 9. Germline assignment: CDR1 KGHSH and CDR2 LQKENI. The CDR3 spans 16 residues. This chain's CDR3 is CASSRFGQGRNQPQHF. As DNA, the CDR3 is TGTGCCAGCTCACGGTTTGGACAGGGAAGGAATCAGCCCCAGCATTTT. The full variable domain, its missing parts supplied by reference TRBV18 and TRBJ1-5, is NAGVMQNPRHLVRRRGQEARLRCSPMKGHSHVYWYRQLPEEGLKFMVYLQKENIIDESGMPKERFSAEFPKEGPSILRIQQVVRGDSAAYFCASSRFGQGRNQPQHFGDGTRLSIL.

The rearrangement joins TRBV19 to TRBJ1-1, with D tentatively TRBD1 (5 bases). Trimming removed 4 bases at V and 1 base at J, with 10 bases between. There are 14 residues in the CDR3. Per the germline V gene, CDR1 is LNHDA and CDR2 is SQIVND (reference sequence). The CDR3 sequence: CASSNRFGNTEAFF. CDR3 sequence (DNA): TGTGCCAGTAGTAACAGGTTTGGGAACACTGAAGCTTTCTTT.

This chain links TRBV2 with TRBJ2-1; 7 nucleotides agree with TRBD1. This CDR3 comprises 11 residues. CDR1 is SNHLY, CDR2 FYNNEI, per germline. The trim removed 6 bases at V and 10 bases at J, leaving 3 bases unmatched. DNA for the CDR3: TGTGCCAGCAGCAGGGGACAGGAGCAGTTCTTC. Its translation is CASSRGQEQFF. Combining the CDR3 with reference TRBV2 and TRBJ2-1 gives the whole variable domain EPEVTQTPSHQVTQMGQEVILRCVPISNHLYFYWYRQILGQKVEFLVSFYNNEISEKSEIFDDQFSVERPDGSNFTLKIRSTKLEDSAMYFCASSRGQEQFFGPGTRLTVL.

CDR3 DNA sequence: TGTGCCAGCAGTTTAACTAGCTATAGGTCCTACGAGCAGTACTTC. It translates to CASSLTSYRSYEQYF. This chain links TRBV27 with TRBJ2-7; tentative D call: TRBD2 (6 bases). The CDR3 length is 15 residues. Germline V CDR1 and CDR2: MNHEY, SMNVEV (reference sequence). Trimming shortened V by 2 bases and J by 1 base, and 12 bases separated the two germline ends.

This sequence joins TRBV9 and TRBJ2-7; TRBD2 might be the D (5 bases). The V end lost 4 bases, the J end lost 3 bases, and 14 bases lay between the germline ends. CDR1 SGDLS and CDR2 YYNGEE come from the germline V gene. The CDR3 sequence is 14 residues long. CDR3 in amino acids: CASSPRAGGYEQYF. CDR3 bases: TGTGCCAGCAGCCCCCGGGCGGGCGGCTACGAGCAGTACTTC.

The genes are TRBV29-1 and TRBJ2-7, with 10 positions matching TRBD1. Germline V lookup: CDR1 SQVTM, CDR2 ANQGSEA. The CDR3 sequence is 12 residues long. Unmatched junction bases numbered 6, after V lost 7 bases and J lost 6 bases. CDR3: CSAEGTGVEQYF. CDR3 DNA: TGCAGCGCCGAGGGGACAGGGGTCGAGCAGTACTTC.

In regard to this clone: Distinct nucleotide sequences in the sample also encode this CDR3. The chain couples TRBV30 to TRBJ2-7, with D possibly TRBD1 on 6 matching bases. The CDR3 extends over 12 amino acids. V was trimmed by 2 bases and J by 2 bases, leaving 7 bases between them. Germline lookup yields CDR1 GTSNPN and CDR2 SVGIG (reference sequence). The CDR3 DNA is TGTGCCTGGAGTCGGGACACCTACGAGCAGTACTTC. It codes for CAWSRDTYEQYF. Using reference TRBV30 and TRBJ2-7 for the parts outside the CDR3, the full variable domain is SQTIHQWPATLVQPVGSPLSLECTVEGTSNPNLYWYRQAAGRGLQLLFYSVGIGQISSEVPQNLSASRPQDRQFILSSKKLLLSDSGFYLCAWSRDTYEQYFGPGTRLTVT.

About this clone: Distinct nucleotide sequences in the sample also encode this CDR3. The chain recombines TRBV6-5 with TRBJ1-1; no reliable D call. This CDR3 comprises 13 residues. CDR1 is MNHEY and CDR2 is SVGAGI in the germline V gene. V lost 2 bases to trimming and J lost 4 bases, with 8 bases between them. The CDR3 here is CASSYREGTEAFF. The CDR3 nucleotides are TGTGCCAGCAGTTACAGGGAGGGCACTGAAGCTTTCTTT.

The V call is TRBV7-8, the J call TRBJ1-2; D remains unclear. The CDR3 consists of 13 residues. Trimming took off 1 base at V and 6 bases at J, with 9 bases between the two ends. Germline V gives CDR1 SGHVS, CDR2 FQNEAQ. The CDR3 here is CASSLGVINGYTF. As DNA, the CDR3 is TGTGCCAGCAGCTTAGGAGTGATTAATGGCTACACCTTC.

This clone was seen only once. CDR3 sequence reads: CASRSTSGGYNEQFF. CDR3 nucleotides: TGTGCCAGCAGATCTACTAGCGGGGGTTACAATGAGCAGTTCTTC. This sequence joins TRBV25-1 and TRBJ2-1, with 11 bases fitting TRBD2. The length of the CDR3 is 15 residues. Germline loops: CDR1 MGHDK, CDR2 SYGVNS. V trimming: 6 bases; J trimming: 4 bases; junction bases outside the gene matches: 5.

The genes are TRBV2 and TRBJ1-4, with TRBD1 as a possible D gene (6 bases). V lost 4 bases and J lost 8, with 17 bases in between. Germline loops: CDR1 SNHLY, CDR2 FYNNEI. This CDR3 contains 15 residues. The CDR3 coding sequence is TGTGCCAGCAGTGGGAGAAGGGGGTCAGGGGAAAAACTGTTTTTT. Translating it yields CASSGRRGSGEKLFF.

V usage is TRBV19 and J usage is TRBJ2-2, with 8 bases identical to TRBD2. V lost 7 bases and J lost 4; bases outside the gene matches: 8. This CDR3 contains 15 residues. Germline V gene data show CDR1 as LNHDA and CDR2 as SQIVND (reference sequence). The CDR3 is CASNQAGEGTGELFF. CDR3 DNA: TGTGCCAGTAACCAAGCGGGAGAGGGCACCGGGGAGCTGTTTTTT.

The gene calls are TRBV12-3 or TRBV12-4 and TRBJ2-7, with D perhaps TRBD2 (5 bases). V lost 3 bases to trimming and J lost 5 bases, with 8 bases between them. The CDR3 is 12 residues long. The CDR3 nucleotides read TGTGCCAGCAGTTTTGCGGGCCACGAGCAGTACTTC. Protein sequence: CASSFAGHEQYF.

The CDR3 loop reads CASSFTGKEVETQYF. The CDR3 DNA follows: TGTGCCAGCAGCTTCACCGGGAAGGAGGTAGAGACCCAGTACTTC. The chain links TRBV7-6 to TRBJ2-5, with a weak D call TRBD2 (5 bases). This CDR3 is built from 15 residues. Germline CDR1 SGHVS, CDR2 FNYEAQ. V lost 3 bases and J 4 bases, leaving 15 bases between the germline ends.

The rearrangement links TRBV10-3 to TRBJ1-5; no definite D call. V was pared by 10 bases and J by 0 bases, with 10 bases between. In germline, CDR1 is ENHRY, CDR2 SYGVKD. There are 13 residues in the CDR3. In DNA, the CDR3 is TGTGCCACTCAGACATATAGCAATCAGCCCCAGCATTTT. This translates into CATQTYSNQPQHF.

The V and J genes are TRBV11-2 and TRBJ2-7; weak D call: TRBD2 (5 bases). The CDR3 length is 13 residues. Germline lookup yields CDR1 SGHAT and CDR2 FQNNGV. Trimming removed 5 bases from V and 1 base from J, with 9 bases in between. CDR3 coding DNA: TGTGCCAGCAGCAGCGGACCGTCCTACGAGCAGTACTTC. Translating gives CASSSGPSYEQYF.

The CDR3 DNA sequence: TGTGCCAGCAGCTTCGGGGGGACGACTAATGAAAAACTGTTTTTT. Its translation: CASSFGGTTNEKLFF. This chain links TRBV5-4 with TRBJ1-4, with D possibly TRBD1 on 5 matching bases. The V gene's germline CDR1 is SGHNT and CDR2 YYREEE (reference sequence). CDR3 length: 15 residues. V shed 2 bases and J shed 2 bases, with 10 bases lying between them.

This clone was counted a single time. The chain joins TRBV5-1 to TRBJ2-1; possible D gene TRBD1, 5 bases. The V gene's germline CDR1 is SGHRS and CDR2 YFSETQ. V lost 4 bases and J 7 bases, leaving 18 bases between the germline ends. This CDR3 is built from 15 residues. The DNA for the CDR3 is TGCGCCAGCAGCACGGAGAGCAGGGTGAGGAATGAGCAGTTCTTC. Protein product: CASSTESRVRNEQFF.